Sequencing of this T cell receptor beta chain was carried out in a study of blood T cells in healthy people across ages. The count of this clonotype is one. Trimming took off 4 bases at V and 0 bases at J, with 14 bases between the two ends. Looked up from germline, CDR1 is SGHRS and CDR2 is YFSETQ. CDR3 length equals 16 residues. Combining a sample-barcoded 5' primer with a J-beta primer mix, a second PCR ran for 7 to 11 cycles. TCRdb ran MiXCR on the 5' RACE reads and lists one entry per CDR3 protein. The sample has roughly 900,000 distinct CDR3 sequences; approximately 49% are singletons. The clonotype was recovered from a man aged 25-40 years in good health. Material: blood. The chain combines TRBV5-1 with TRBJ2-1, with D possibly being TRBD1 (5 bases). The CDR3 region is CASSILQASSYNEQFF. CDR3 DNA: TGCGCCAGCAGCATACTACAGGCAAGCTCCTACAATGAGCAGTTCTTC. The whole variable domain, remainder taken from reference TRBV5-1 and TRBJ2-1, is KAGVTQTPRYLIKTRGQQVTLSCSPISGHRSVSWYQQTPGQGLQFLFEYFSETQRNKGNFPGRFSGRQFSNSRSEMNVSTLELGDSALYLCASSILQASSYNEQFFGPGTRLTVL.